The 22 T cell receptor beta chains listed next were all sequenced from one sample in a study of shared clonotypes between healthy human individuals. Sequenced by immunoSEQ multiplex PCR; TCRdb stores in-frame clones only, minus some. The sample gives approximately 940,000 clones, around 80% of which show up once; about 1.5% is in the top ten. Input material: memory CD4+ T cells sorted from blood. The subset denotes: CD45RA-negative fraction. The source is a man aged 18 to 29 in good health.

The chain recombines TRBV10-3 with TRBJ2-7; possible D gene TRBD1, 5 bases. This CDR3 is built from 13 residues. CDR1 ENHRY and CDR2 SYGVKD come from the germline V gene. The V end lost 5 bases, the J end lost 5 bases, and 13 bases lay between the germline ends. For the CDR3, the DNA is TGTGCCATCAGTAACCAGGGTCGGGACGAGCAGTACTTC. This gives the protein CAISNQGRDEQYF.

The CDR3 here is CASSLLASVNTEAFF. DNA of the CDR3: TGCGCCAGCAGCTTACTCGCATCGGTGAACACTGAAGCTTTCTTT. The genes are TRBV5-1 and TRBJ1-1; D unresolved. The germline V and J ends were trimmed by 2 bases and 0 bases, with 11 bases remaining between them. Germline V gives CDR1 SGHRS, CDR2 YFSETQ. The CDR3 has 15 residues.

This chain uses TRBV5-5 with TRBJ2-5, with unresolved D. The V and J ends lost 2 bases and 5 bases respectively, with 7 bases between them. Germline values: CDR1 SGHKS, CDR2 YYEKEE (reference sequence). This CDR3 is built from 12 residues. For the CDR3, the DNA is TGTGCCAGCAGCTTTCTCCGGGAGACCCAGTACTTC. Translation gives CASSFLRETQYF.

This clone turned up a few times. The gene calls are TRBV6-5 and TRBJ2-7; D call uncertain. In germline, CDR1 is MNHEY, CDR2 SVGAGI. Trimming removed 7 bases at V and 2 bases at J, with 12 bases between. This CDR3 region has 13 residues. This CDR3 reads CASMAAAAYEQYF. The CDR3 bases are TGTGCCAGCATGGCCGCTGCCGCCTACGAGCAGTACTTC.

The genes are TRBV6-5 and TRBJ1-3; 7 bases fit TRBD1. The V gene's germline CDR1 is MNHEY and CDR2 SVGAGI. V lost 6 bases, J lost 2 bases, and 4 bases stayed unmatched. The CDR3 is 14 residues long. For the CDR3, the DNA is TGTGCCAGCAGCGACAGGGAAACTGGAAACACCATATATTTT. Translated: CASSDRETGNTIYF.

V gene TRBV4-1 combines with J gene TRBJ1-6; D is unresolved. Trimming removed 1 base from V and 10 bases from J, with 8 bases in between. There are 13 residues in the CDR3. The germline CDR1 and CDR2 sequences are MGHRA and YSYEKL. This chain's CDR3 is CASSQVLYSPLHF. The CDR3, as DNA: TGCGCCAGCAGCCAAGTTCTTTACTCACCCCTCCACTTT.

This rearrangement joins TRBV6-5 to TRBJ2-7; D remains unclear. Germline loops: CDR1 MNHEY, CDR2 SVGAGI. Trimming stripped 6 bases from V and 0 bases from J, with 15 bases between. The CDR3 spans 15 residues. CDR3 protein: CASRSGPISSYEQYF. The DNA for the CDR3 is TGTGCCAGCAGATCGGGCCCAATCTCCTCCTACGAGCAGTACTTC.

In this sample, this clone turned up a few times. This chain links TRBV2 with TRBJ1-6, with 8 bases identical to TRBD1. Germline V gives CDR1 SNHLY, CDR2 FYNNEI. The CDR3 has 15 amino acids. V lost 7 bases, J lost 4 bases, and 6 bases stayed unmatched. The CDR3 here is CASTQGAGYNSPLHF. The CDR3 DNA reads as TGTGCCAGCACTCAGGGGGCAGGATATAATTCACCCCTCCACTTT.

The chain recombines TRBV6-5 with TRBJ1-1; D is ambiguous. This CDR3 has 15 residues. V lost 0 bases to trimming and J lost 5 bases, with 13 bases between them. CDR1 is MNHEY, CDR2 SVGAGI, per germline. CDR3 DNA: TGTGCCAGCAGTTACTCTTGGGAGTCGGGGACTGAAGCTTTCTTT. It translates to CASSYSWESGTEAFF.

This clone was picked up a small number of times. J is TRBJ2-3 and V is TRBV5-5; D is ambiguous. This CDR3 has 12 residues. Per germline, CDR1 SGHKS and CDR2 YYEKEE (reference sequence). The V and J ends lost 0 bases and 10 bases respectively, with 9 bases between them. CDR3 nucleotides: TGTGCCAGCAGCTTGGGTATCGGATCGCAGTATTTT. It specifies CASSLGIGSQYF.

This clone was found many times. The same CDR3 is also encoded by other DNA sequences in this sample. V is TRBV5-1 and J is TRBJ2-3; D gene uncertain. Germline CDR1 SGHRS, CDR2 YFSETQ. The V end was cut by 0 bases, the J end by 0 bases, with 5 bases between. The CDR3 totals 14 residues. The DNA of the CDR3 is TGCGCCAGCAGCTTGGTCAGGAGCACAGATACGCAGTATTTT. Translating it yields CASSLVRSTDTQYF.

The gene calls are TRBV13 and TRBJ1-6; D gene uncertain. The CDR3 has 13 residues. CDR1 and CDR2 (germline): PRHDT, FYEKMQ (reference sequence). Trimming pared 5 bases from V and 6 bases from J, leaving 8 bases between. This CDR3 reads CASSNAGNSPLHF. For the CDR3, the DNA is TGTGCCAGCAGCAATGCGGGTAATTCACCCCTCCACTTT.

With respect to this clone: The same CDR3 arises from other DNA sequences in this sample as well. The rearrangement uses TRBV29-1 and TRBJ1-1; no reliable D call. The CDR3 is 11 amino acids. Germline CDR1 and CDR2: SQVTM and ANQGSEA. Trimming took off 2 bases at V and 2 bases at J, with 3 bases between the two ends. The CDR3 bases are TGCAGCGTTGAACGAAACACTGAAGCTTTCTTT. The encoded protein is CSVERNTEAFF. The variable domain in full, completed from reference TRBV29-1 and TRBJ1-1, reads SAVISQKPSRDICQRGTSLTIQCQVDSQVTMMFWYRQQPGQSLTLIATANQGSEATYESGFVIDKFPISRPNLTFSTLTVSNMSPEDSSIYLCSVERNTEAFFGQGTRLTVV.

The chain has TRBV5-4 and TRBJ2-6, with TRBD1 matching over 7 bases. The germline gives CDR1 SGHNT, CDR2 YYREEE (reference sequence). The V segment lost 0 bases and the J segment 0 bases; nucleotides outside the gene matches: 12. The CDR3 spans 20 residues. The CDR3 sequence: CASSLVGRGNYFSGANVLTF. DNA of the CDR3: TGTGCCAGCAGCTTGGTAGGCAGGGGGAATTATTTCTCTGGGGCCAACGTCCTGACTTTC.

The V and J genes are TRBV18 and TRBJ2-3; TRBD1 matches 7 bases. The CDR3 contains 16 residues. V lost 3 bases to trimming and J lost 7 bases; unmatched junction nucleotides: 13. The germline V gene has CDR1 KGHSH and CDR2 LQKENI. The CDR3 loop reads CASSPSTGTGDYTQYF. CDR3 in DNA: TGTGCCAGCTCACCCTCAACGGGAACAGGGGATTATACGCAGTATTTT.

The V and J genes are TRBV27 and TRBJ2-7; TRBD1 agrees at 7 bases. This CDR3 contains 16 residues. The germline CDR1 and CDR2 sequences are MNHEY and SMNVEV (reference sequence). J lost 3 bases, V lost 6 bases, and 14 bases had no gene match. The CDR3 sequence: CASRPVGQPLLYEQYF. CDR3 DNA sequence: TGTGCCAGCAGGCCCGTGGGACAGCCCTTACTCTACGAGCAGTACTTC.

The V call is TRBV2, the J call TRBJ2-1; 12 bases line up with TRBD2. The CDR3 is 14 residues long. V lost 2 bases, J lost 12 bases, and 5 bases stayed unmatched. The V gene's germline CDR1 is SNHLY and CDR2 FYNNEI. CDR3 in amino acids: CASSELAGGRAQFF. As DNA, the CDR3 is TGTGCCAGCAGTGAACTAGCGGGAGGGCGGGCGCAGTTCTTC.

The chain has TRBV10-3 and TRBJ2-5, with 11 nucleotides matching TRBD2. The CDR3 covers 16 residues. Unmatched junction bases numbered 5, after V lost 2 bases and J lost 3 bases. Germline loops: CDR1 ENHRY, CDR2 SYGVKD. The CDR3 reads CAISEELAGEKETQYF. The CDR3 DNA sequence: TGTGCCATCAGTGAGGAACTAGCGGGAGAAAAAGAGACCCAGTACTTC.

The J gene is TRBJ1-5, the V gene TRBV19; D remains unclear. Trimming pared 4 bases from V and 9 bases from J, leaving 19 bases between. The CDR3 sequence is 15 residues long. Germline V gene data show CDR1 as LNHDA and CDR2 as SQIVND (reference sequence). The CDR3 sequence is CASSSSKSGAGPQHF. Here the CDR3 DNA reads TGTGCCAGTAGTAGTTCCAAATCTGGAGCTGGGCCCCAGCATTTT.

This clone was recorded a few times. The V call is TRBV6-5, the J call TRBJ1-2; possible D gene TRBD1, 6 bases. Trimming removed 2 bases at V and 7 bases at J, with 14 bases between. The CDR3 covers 14 residues. Germline-derived CDR1 and CDR2 are MNHEY and SVGAGI. The CDR3 DNA reads as TGTGCCAGCAGTTACCGAGAGCAGGGGTCTGGCTACACCTTC. Amino acid sequence: CASSYREQGSGYTF.

The chain carries TRBV7-9 and TRBJ2-3; D not resolved. CDR3 size: 15 residues. V gave up 5 bases and J gave up 2 bases, with 14 bases separating them. CDR1 SEHNR and CDR2 FQNEAQ come from the germline V gene (reference sequence). In DNA form, the CDR3 reads TGTGCCAGCAGCGTACTCGGACCTATCACAGATACGCAGTATTTT. Protein product: CASSVLGPITDTQYF.

The chain is built from TRBV9 and TRBJ2-5; TRBD2 is a possible D gene (6 bases). The V and J ends lost 3 bases and 5 bases respectively, with 14 bases between them. From germline, CDR1 is SGDLS and CDR2 YYNGEE. This CDR3 has 14 residues. In DNA form, the CDR3 reads TGTGCCAGCAGCGCCTGGGGGGATGAGGAGACCCAGTACTTC. This codes for CASSAWGDEETQYF.